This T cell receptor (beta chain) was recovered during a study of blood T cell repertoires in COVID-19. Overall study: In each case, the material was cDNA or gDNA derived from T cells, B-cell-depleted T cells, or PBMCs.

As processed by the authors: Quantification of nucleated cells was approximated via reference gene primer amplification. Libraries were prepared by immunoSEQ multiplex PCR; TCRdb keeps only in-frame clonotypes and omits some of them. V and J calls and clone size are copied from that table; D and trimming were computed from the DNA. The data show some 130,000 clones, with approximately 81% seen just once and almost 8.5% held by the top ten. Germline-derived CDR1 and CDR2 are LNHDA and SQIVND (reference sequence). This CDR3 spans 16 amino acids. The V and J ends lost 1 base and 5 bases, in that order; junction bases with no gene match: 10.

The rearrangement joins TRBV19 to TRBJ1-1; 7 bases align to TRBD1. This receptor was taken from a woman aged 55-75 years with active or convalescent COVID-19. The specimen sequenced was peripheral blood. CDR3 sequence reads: CASSIVAGGMGTEAFF. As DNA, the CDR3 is TGTGCCAGTAGTATAGTGGCAGGGGGGATGGGAACTGAAGCTTTCTTT. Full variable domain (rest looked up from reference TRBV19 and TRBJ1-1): DGGITQSPKYLFRKEGQNVTLSCEQNLNHDAMYWYRQDPGQGLRLIYYSQIVNDFQKGDIAEGYSVSREKKESFPLTVTSAQKNPTAFYLCASSIVAGGMGTEAFFGQGTRLTVV.